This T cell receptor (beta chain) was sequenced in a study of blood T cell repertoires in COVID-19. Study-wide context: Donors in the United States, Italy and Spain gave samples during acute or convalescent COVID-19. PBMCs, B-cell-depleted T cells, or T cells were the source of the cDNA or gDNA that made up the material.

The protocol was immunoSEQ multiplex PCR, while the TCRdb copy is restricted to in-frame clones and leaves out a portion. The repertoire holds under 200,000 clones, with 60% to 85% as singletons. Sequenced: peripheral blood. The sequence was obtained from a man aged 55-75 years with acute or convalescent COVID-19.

The CDR3 protein is CASSVENPGNEQFF. In DNA, the CDR3 is TGTGCCAGCAGCGTAGAGAATCCCGGGAATGAGCAGTTCTTC. The rearrangement joins TRBV9 to TRBJ2-1, with D unresolved. The germline CDR1 and CDR2 sequences are SGDLS and YYNGEE. The V end was cut by 0 bases, the J end by 7 bases, with 11 bases between. This CDR3 region has 14 residues.